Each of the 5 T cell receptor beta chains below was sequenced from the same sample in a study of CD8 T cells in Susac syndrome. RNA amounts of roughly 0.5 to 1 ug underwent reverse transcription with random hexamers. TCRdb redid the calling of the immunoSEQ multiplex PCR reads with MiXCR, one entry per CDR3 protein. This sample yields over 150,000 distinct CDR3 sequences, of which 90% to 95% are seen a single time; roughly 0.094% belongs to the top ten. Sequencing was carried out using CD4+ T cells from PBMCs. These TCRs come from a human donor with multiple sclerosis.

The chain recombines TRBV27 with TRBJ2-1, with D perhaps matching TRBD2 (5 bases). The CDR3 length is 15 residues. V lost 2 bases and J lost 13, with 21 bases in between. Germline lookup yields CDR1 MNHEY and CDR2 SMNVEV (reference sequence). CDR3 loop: CASSLKGEGFGEQFF. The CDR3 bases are TGTGCCAGCAGTTTAAAGGGTGAGGGATTTGGAGAACAGTTCTTC.

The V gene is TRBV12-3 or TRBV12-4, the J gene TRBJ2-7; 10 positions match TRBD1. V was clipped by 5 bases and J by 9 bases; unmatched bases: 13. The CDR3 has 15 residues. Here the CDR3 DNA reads TGTGCCAGCAGTCCGTACCGGGACAGGGGTAAGGGGCAGTACTTC. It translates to CASSPYRDRGKGQYF.

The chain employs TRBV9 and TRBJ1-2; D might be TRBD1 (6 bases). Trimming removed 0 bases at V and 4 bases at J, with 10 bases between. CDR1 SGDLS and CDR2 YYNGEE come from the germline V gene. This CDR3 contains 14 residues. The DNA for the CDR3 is TGTGCCAGCAGCGTAGTGGGACACCGCTATGGCTACACCTTC. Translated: CASSVVGHRYGYTF.

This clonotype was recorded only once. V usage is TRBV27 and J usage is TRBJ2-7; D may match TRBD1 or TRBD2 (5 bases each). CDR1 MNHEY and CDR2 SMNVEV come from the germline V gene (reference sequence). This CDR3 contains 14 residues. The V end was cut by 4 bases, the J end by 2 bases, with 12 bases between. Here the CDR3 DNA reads TGTGCCAGCAGTTCCTCGGGACGTCCCTACGAGCAGTACTTC. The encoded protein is CASSSSGRPYEQYF.

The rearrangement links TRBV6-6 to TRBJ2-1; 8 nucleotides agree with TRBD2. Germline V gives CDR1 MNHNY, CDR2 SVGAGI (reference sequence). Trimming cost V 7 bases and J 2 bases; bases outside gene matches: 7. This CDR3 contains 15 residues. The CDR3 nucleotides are TGTGCCAGCACCAAAGGGCGGGAGGCCTACAATGAGCAGTTCTTC. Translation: CASTKGREAYNEQFF.